These T cell receptor beta chains were read from a single sample in a study of T cell repertoires in cytomegalovirus infection. TCRdb used MiXCR to reprocess the reads, holding one entry per CDR3 protein. The table has hundreds of thousands of distinct CDR3 sequences, 20% to 25% seen once. The sequenced sample consisted of CD8+ T cells from PBMCs. The receptor source for this set is a human donor in good health (CMV status not recorded). Some clones in this sample may be carry-over from other donors' samples. The conserved cysteine and the conserved F or W are not part of the CDR3 here.

11,TRBV5-1,ASRLQANTEAF
14,TRBV6-6,ASRLGQGSSYNEQF
12,TRBV7-8,ASSITGTTREQF
10,TRBV12-5,ASGPFLDPTF
13,TRBV28,ASSPPVQDEETQY
14,TRBV3-1,ASSQEWRGGSDTQY
15,TRBV6-1,ASSSEQRWSSYNEQF
16,TRBV7-2,ASSLEAGLAGEYNEQF
11,TRBV6-5,ASSWGQNYGYT
16,TRBV7-8,ASSFSRDGMHSNQPQH
11,TRBV7-3,ASSVTASGELF
12,TRBV4-3,ASSPLGRRNEQF
13,TRBV5-1,ASSLGQGASYEQY
13,TRBV28,ASSLSGTMNTEAF
13,TRBV4-2,ASSQGLGFRTEAF
10,TRBV20-1,SVPSTRDGYT
10,TRBV29-1,SVDGRNPEAF
15,TRBV7-6,ASSQYANAGGTDTQY
15,TRBV28,ASSSHRQGWSNQPQH
13,TRBV7-9,ASTGSGQSNEKLF
13,TRBV10-3,AIRAEGSGQETQY
14,TRBV7-9,ASSFPAQGLTDTQY